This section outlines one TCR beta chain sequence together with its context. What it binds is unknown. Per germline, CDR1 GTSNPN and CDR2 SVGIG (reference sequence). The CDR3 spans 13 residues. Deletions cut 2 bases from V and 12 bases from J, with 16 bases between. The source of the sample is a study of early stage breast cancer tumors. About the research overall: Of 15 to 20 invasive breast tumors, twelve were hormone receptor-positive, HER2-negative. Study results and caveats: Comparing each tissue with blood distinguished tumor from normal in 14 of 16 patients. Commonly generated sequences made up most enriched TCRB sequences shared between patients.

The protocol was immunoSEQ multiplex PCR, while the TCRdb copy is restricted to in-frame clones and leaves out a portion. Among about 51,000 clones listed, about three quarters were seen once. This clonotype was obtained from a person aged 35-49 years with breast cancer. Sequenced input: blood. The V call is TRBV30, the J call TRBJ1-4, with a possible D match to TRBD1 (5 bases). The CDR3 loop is CAWSFSPRDELFF. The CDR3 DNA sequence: TGTGCCTGGAGTTTCTCGCCCAGGGACGAACTGTTTTTT.